This T cell receptor (beta chain) was found in a study of molecular identifiers for immune sequencing clone quantification. Study background: With replicates, the RNA of about 20,000 or 100,000 naive CD8 cells was split five ways and four were sequenced.

TCRdb re-called the PCR reads through MiXCR, storing one row per CDR3 protein. The sample records a few hundred thousand distinct CDR3 sequences, about a quarter being singletons. The study's findings and limits: Clone sizes that are highly expanded could be underestimated when identical TCR molecules share a barcode. Clones with over 20 RNA copies captured over 98% of effector molecules but under 1% of naive ones.

CDR1 and CDR2 from the germline V gene are WSHSY and SAAADI. The CDR3 has 15 residues. Trimming cost V 6 bases and J 0 bases; bases outside gene matches: 5. In regard to this clonotype: Its target is not known.

Sequencing libraries of naive CD8 cells derived from approximately 20,000 to 980,000 sorted cells with 10%, 30% or 50% RNA. The clonotype comes from a human donor in good health. Some libraries in this study had Jurkat cell RNA spiked in. The chain couples TRBV10-2 to TRBJ1-1; 9 bases align to TRBD1. Material: naive CD8+ T cells from blood, with Jurkat cell RNA spiked in. Subset denoted: FACS-sorted CD8+CD4-CCR7+CD45RA+ naive T cells. The CDR3 sequence is CASRKDRGLNTEAFF. The CDR3 bases are TGCGCCAGCAGGAAGGACAGGGGTTTGAACACTGAAGCTTTCTTT.